The sample holds a few counts of the clone carrying this T cell receptor (beta chain). Looked up from germline, CDR1 is LNHDA and CDR2 is SQIVND (reference sequence). Trimming shortened V by 2 bases and J by 0 bases, and 2 bases separated the two germline ends. The CDR3 totals 13 residues. Here immunoSEQ multiplex PCR was the method, and the copy in TCRdb shows in-frame clones only, minus some. The sample carries some 15,000 clones, approximately 70% recorded once. The sample is drawn from a study of T cells after somatic rescue of genetic block. The chain carries TRBV19 and TRBJ1-5, with D unclear. The sequencing sample was made of peripheral blood mononuclear cells (PBMCs). This clonotype was sampled from a boy younger than 18. The CDR3 protein is CASSIPSNQPQHF. As DNA, the CDR3 is TGTGCCAGTAGTATACCTAGCAATCAGCCCCAGCATTTT.